This TCR beta chain was recovered during a study of shared clonotypes between healthy human individuals. Some clones are missing from TCRdb's copy, which holds only in-frame ones; the method was immunoSEQ multiplex PCR. The sample records some 2.3 million clones, approximately 93% being singletons. Germline values: CDR1 SGHRS, CDR2 YFSETQ. Deletions cut 3 bases from V and 7 bases from J, with 19 bases between. The CDR3 covers 16 residues. It was into CD45RA+ naive and CD45RA-negative memory subsets that the CD4+ cells were split. This TCR came from a young man in good health. Some clones in this sample may be carry-over from other donors' samples. Sequencing was performed on naive CD4+ T cells from PBMCs. The sample's subset: CD45RA+ positively selected. The V gene is TRBV5-1, the J gene TRBJ2-2; the D gene is possibly TRBD2 (5 bases). The CDR3 protein is CASSSLGGGDGGELFF. In DNA form, the CDR3 reads TGCGCCAGCAGCTCCTTGGGCGGAGGAGATGGCGGGGAGCTGTTTTTT.